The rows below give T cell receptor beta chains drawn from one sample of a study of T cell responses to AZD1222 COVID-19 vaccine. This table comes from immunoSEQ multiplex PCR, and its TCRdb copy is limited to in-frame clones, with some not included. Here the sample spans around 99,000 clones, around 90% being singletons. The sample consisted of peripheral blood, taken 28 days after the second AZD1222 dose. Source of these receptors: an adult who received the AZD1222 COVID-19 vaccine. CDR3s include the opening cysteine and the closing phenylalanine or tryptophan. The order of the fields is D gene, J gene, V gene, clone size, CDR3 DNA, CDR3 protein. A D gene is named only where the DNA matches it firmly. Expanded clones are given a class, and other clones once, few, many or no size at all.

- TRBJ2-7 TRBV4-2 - TGTGCCAGCAGCCACCGCTTAGCCTCAGGCGAGCAGTACTTC CASSHRLASGEQYF
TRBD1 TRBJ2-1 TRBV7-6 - TGTGCCAGCAGCCCCCGGACAGGGTTAAATGAGCAGTTCTTC CASSPRTGLNEQFF
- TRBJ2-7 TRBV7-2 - TGTGCCAGCAGACGATTTGGGCTAGGGGGTGGCAACGAGCAGTACTTC CASRRFGLGGGNEQYF
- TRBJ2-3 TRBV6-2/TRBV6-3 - TGTGCCAGCAGCCGGAGTGGTGGTACGCAGTATTTT CASSRSGGTQYF
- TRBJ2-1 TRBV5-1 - TGCGCCAGCAGGACGGCGGAAACCTACAATGAGCAGTTCTTC CASRTAETYNEQFF
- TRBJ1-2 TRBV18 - TGTGCCAGCTCACCCTCCGGGGGGCGTCACTATGGCTACACCTTC CASSPSGGRHYGYTF
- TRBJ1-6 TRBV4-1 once TGCGCCAGCAGCCAGGGAGACAGGTCTGGCAATTCACCCCTCCACTTT CASSQGDRSGNSPLHF
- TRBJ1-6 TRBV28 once TGTGCCAGCAGTTTACGGGGGGATGATTCACCCCTCCACTTT CASSLRGDDSPLHF
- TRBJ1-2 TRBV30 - TGTGCCTGGACAGCAGGGCACTATGGCTACACCTTC CAWTAGHYGYTF
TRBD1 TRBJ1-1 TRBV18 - TGTGCCAGCTCACCGGACAGGGCGAACACTGAAGCTTTCTTT CASSPDRANTEAFF
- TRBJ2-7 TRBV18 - TGTGCCAGCTCACCGCGGGACCCCCCCTACGAGCAGTACTTC CASSPRDPPYEQYF
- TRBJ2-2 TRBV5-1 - TGCGCCAGCAGCTTGGGGGGGAACACCGGGGAGCTGTTTTTT CASSLGGNTGELFF
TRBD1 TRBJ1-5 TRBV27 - TGTGCCAGCAGTCGACAGGGTGCGGGAGGCAATCAGCCCCAGCATTTT CASSRQGAGGNQPQHF
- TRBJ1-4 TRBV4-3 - TGCGCCAGCAGCCAGGGGGCAGGGGTCAAGGAAAAACTGTTTTTT CASSQGAGVKEKLFF
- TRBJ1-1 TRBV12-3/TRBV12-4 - TGTGCCAGCAGTTTCGGGGGCAACACTGAAGCTTTCTTT CASSFGGNTEAFF
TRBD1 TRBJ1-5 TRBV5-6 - TGTGCCAGCAACCAGGGGGGGTTGGCAGGACCTCAGCCCCAGCATTTT CASNQGGLAGPQPQHF
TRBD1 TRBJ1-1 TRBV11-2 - TGTGCCAGCAGCCTGACAGGGCTTAGGAGCACTGAAGCTTTCTTT CASSLTGLRSTEAFF
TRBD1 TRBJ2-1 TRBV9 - TGTGCCAGCAGCGAGAGGGGACAGGAGTACAATGAGCAGTTCTTC CASSERGQEYNEQFF
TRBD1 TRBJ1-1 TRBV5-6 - TGTGCCAGCAGCTTTACAGGGGTGGGCACTGAAGCTTTCTTT CASSFTGVGTEAFF
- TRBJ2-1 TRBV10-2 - TGCGCCAGCACATTAGGGTCGGAGAGGGGGGCGAAGTTCTTC CASTLGSERGAKFF
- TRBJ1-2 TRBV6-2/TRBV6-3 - TGTGCCAGCAGTTACTTTTCGGGGTTCTATGGCTACACCTTC CASSYFSGFYGYTF
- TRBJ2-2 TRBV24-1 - TGTGCCACCCCCTTGTCGACAGACAACTTTGGCGGGGAGCTGTTTTTT CATPLSTDNFGGELFF
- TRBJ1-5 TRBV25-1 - TGTGCCAGCAGTGACGGGGGTTTGCAGCCCCAGCATTTT CASSDGGLQPQHF
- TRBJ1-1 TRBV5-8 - TGTGCCAGCAGCTCCGGGACGGGGGAGGCTGAAGCTTTCTTT CASSSGTGEAEAFF
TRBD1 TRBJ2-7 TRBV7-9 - TGTGCCAGCAGACTACAGGGGATCGGCTCCTACGAGCAGTACTTC CASRLQGIGSYEQYF
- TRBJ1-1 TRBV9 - TGTGCCAGCAGCCTCCATTTGACAGGCAACACTGAAGCTTTCTTT CASSLHLTGNTEAFF
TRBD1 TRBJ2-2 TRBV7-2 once TGTGCCAGCAGCTTAGGGCAGGGGGACACCGGGGAGCTGTTTTTT CASSLGQGDTGELFF
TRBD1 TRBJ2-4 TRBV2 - TGTGCCAGCAGTAATAAGGGGGCAGGTTCGTCCAAAAACATTCAGTACTTC CASSNKGAGSSKNIQYF
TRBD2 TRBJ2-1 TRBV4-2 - TGTGCCAGCAGCCAAGATCTGCGCGGGGGGGACAATGAGCAGTTCTTC CASSQDLRGGDNEQFF
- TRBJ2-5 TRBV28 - TGTGCCAGCACGTTACAAGAGACCCAGTACTTC CASTLQETQYF
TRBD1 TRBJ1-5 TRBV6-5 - TGTGCCAGCAGCCACGGACAGGGAAATCAGCCCCAGCATTTT CASSHGQGNQPQHF
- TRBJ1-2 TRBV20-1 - TGCAGTTGCGCGGGGGAATTTGGCTACACCTTC CSCAGEFGYTF
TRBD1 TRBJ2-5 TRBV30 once TGTGCCTGGGCCCCGGGACAGGGAAGAACAGAGACCCAGTACTTC CAWAPGQGRTETQYF
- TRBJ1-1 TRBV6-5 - TGTGCCAGCAGTTACGGGCAGAACACTGAAGCTTTCTTT CASSYGQNTEAFF
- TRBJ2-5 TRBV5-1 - TGCGCCAGCAGCTTGGAAGTAGCGCTGGAGACCCAGTACTTC CASSLEVALETQYF
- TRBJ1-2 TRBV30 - TGTGCCTGGACCATTGGGGTGTACTATGGCTACACCTTC CAWTIGVYYGYTF
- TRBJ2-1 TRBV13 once TGTGCCAGCAGCGTCGGCCCCAACAATGAGCAGTTCTTC CASSVGPNNEQFF
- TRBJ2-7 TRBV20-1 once TGCAGTGCTAGTTCCGGGAGTTCCCCCTACGAGCAGTACTTC CSASSGSSPYEQYF
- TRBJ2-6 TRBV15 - TGTGCCACCAGTCGTTCCTCCACTGGGGCCAACGTCCTGACTTTC CATSRSSTGANVLTF
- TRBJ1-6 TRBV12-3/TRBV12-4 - TGTGCCAGCAGTATGGGGGCACCCCTCCACTTT CASSMGAPLHF